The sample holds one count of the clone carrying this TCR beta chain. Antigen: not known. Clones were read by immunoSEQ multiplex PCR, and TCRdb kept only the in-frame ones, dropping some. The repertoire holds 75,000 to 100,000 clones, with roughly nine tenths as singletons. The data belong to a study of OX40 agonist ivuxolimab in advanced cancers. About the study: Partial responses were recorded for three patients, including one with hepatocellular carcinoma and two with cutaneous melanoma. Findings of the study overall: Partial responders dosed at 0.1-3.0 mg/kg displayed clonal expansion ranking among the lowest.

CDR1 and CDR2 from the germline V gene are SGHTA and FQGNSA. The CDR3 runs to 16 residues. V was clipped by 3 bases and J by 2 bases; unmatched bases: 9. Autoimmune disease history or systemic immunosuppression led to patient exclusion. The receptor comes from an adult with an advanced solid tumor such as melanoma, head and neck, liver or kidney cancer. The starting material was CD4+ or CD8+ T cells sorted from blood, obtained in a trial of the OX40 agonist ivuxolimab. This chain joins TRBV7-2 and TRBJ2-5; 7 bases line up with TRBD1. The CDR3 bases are TGTGCCAGCAGCTTGTGGGGACAGATGAGTCAAGAGACCCAGTACTTC. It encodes CASSLWGQMSQETQYF.